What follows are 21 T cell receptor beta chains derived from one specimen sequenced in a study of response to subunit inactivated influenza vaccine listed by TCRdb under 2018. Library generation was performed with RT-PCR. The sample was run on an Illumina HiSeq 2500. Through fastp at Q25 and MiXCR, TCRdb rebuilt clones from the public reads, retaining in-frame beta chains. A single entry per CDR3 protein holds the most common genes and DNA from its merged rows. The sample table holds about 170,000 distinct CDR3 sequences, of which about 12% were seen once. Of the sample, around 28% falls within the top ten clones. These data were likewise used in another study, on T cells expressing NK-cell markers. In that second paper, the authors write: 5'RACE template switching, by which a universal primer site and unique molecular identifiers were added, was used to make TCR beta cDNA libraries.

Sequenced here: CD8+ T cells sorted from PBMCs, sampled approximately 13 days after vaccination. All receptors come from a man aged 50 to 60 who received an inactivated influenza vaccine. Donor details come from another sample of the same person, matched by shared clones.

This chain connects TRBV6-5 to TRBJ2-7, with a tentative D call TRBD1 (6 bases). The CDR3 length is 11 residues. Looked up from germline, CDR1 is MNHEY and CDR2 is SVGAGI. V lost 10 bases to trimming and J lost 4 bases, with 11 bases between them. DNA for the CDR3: TGTGCCACCGATACAGGGTACGAGCAGTACTTC. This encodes CATDTGYEQYF.

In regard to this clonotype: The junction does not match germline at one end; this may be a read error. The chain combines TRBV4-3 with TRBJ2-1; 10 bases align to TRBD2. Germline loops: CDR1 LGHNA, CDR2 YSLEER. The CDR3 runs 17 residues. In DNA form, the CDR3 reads TGCGCCAGCAGCGAAGAGGCTAGCGGGAGTTATAACAATGAGCAGTTCTTC. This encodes CASSEEASGSYNNEQFF.

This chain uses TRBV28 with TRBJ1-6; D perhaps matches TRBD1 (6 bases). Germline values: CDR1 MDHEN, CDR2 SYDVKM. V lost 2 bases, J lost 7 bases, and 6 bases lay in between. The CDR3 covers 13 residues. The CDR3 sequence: CASSLTGNSPLHF. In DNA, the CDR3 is TGTGCCAGCAGTTTAACAGGGAATTCACCCCTCCACTTT.

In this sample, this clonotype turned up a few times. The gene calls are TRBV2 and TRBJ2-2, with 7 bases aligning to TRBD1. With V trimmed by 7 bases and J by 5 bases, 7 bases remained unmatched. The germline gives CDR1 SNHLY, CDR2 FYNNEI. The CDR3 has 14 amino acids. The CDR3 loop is CASNPTGRTGELFF. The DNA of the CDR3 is TGTGCCAGCAACCCGACAGGGCGAACCGGGGAGCTGTTTTTT.

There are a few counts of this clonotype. The CDR3: CASSQGGGGYEQYF. The CDR3 coding sequence is TGTGCCAGCAGCCAAGGGGGTGGGGGCTACGAGCAGTACTTC. This chain links TRBV4-2 with TRBJ2-7; D may be TRBD1 or TRBD2 (5 bases each). V was shortened by 1 base and J by 3 bases, with 10 bases between the two germline ends. The CDR3 spans 14 residues. CDR1 and CDR2 (germline): LGHNA, YNFKEQ.

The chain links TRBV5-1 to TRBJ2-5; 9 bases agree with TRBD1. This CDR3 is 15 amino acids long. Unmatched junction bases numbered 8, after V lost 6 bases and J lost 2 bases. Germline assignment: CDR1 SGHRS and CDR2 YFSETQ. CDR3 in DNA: TGCGCCAGCACCCCGGGACAGGGAGTACAAGAGACCCAGTACTTC. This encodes CASTPGQGVQETQYF.

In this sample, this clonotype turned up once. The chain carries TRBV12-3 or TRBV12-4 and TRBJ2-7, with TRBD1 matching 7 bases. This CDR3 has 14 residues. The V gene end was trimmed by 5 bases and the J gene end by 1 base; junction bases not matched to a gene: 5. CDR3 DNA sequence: TGTGCCAGCAGTGCCGACAGGGATTCCTACGAGCAGTACTTC. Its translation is CASSADRDSYEQYF.

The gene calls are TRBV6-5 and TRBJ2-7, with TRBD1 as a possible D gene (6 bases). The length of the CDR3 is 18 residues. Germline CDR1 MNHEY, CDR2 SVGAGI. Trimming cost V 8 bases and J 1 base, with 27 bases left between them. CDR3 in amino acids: CASGLQVRGAGASYEQYF. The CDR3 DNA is TGTGCCAGCGGGTTACAGGTGCGAGGTGCAGGGGCTTCCTACGAGCAGTACTTC.

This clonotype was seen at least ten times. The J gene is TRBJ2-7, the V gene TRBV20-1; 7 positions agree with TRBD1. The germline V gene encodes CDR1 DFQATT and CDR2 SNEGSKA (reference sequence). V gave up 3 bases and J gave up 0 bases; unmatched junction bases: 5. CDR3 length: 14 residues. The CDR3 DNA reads TGCAGTGCTAGTCCCCGGGACAGCTCCTACGAGCAGTACTTC. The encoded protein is CSASPRDSSYEQYF.

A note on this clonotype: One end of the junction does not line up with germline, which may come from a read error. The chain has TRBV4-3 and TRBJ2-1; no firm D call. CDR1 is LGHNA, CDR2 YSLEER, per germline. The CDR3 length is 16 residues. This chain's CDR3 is CASSQESLESYNEHFF. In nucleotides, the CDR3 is TGCGCCAGCAGCCAGGAGAGTTTGGAATCCTACAATGAGCATTTCTTC.

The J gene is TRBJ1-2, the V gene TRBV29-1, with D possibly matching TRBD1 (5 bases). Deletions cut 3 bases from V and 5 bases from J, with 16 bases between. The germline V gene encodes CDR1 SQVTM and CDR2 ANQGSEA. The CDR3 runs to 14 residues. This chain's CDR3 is CSVEGAGIGYGYTF. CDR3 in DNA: TGCAGCGTTGAGGGTGCAGGGATAGGATATGGCTACACCTTC.

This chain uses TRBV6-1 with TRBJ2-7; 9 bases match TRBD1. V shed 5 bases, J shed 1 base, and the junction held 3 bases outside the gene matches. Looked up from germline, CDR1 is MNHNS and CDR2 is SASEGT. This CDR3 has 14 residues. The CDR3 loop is CASSPDRGSYEQYF. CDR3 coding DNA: TGTGCCAGCAGTCCGGACAGGGGTTCCTACGAGCAGTACTTC.

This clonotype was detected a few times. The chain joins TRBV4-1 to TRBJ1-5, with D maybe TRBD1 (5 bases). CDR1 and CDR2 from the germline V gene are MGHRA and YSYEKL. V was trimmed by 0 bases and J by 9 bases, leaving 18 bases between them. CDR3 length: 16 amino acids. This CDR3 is CASSQEGWGSSGPQHF. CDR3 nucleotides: TGCGCCAGCAGCCAAGAAGGGTGGGGGAGCAGTGGGCCCCAGCATTTT.

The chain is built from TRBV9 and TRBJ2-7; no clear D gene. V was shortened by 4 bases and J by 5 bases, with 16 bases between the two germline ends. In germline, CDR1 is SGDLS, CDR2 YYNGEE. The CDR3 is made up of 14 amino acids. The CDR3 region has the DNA TGTGCCAGCAGCTTTAGCTCGGCACAGAACGAGCAGTACTTC. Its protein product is CASSFSSAQNEQYF.

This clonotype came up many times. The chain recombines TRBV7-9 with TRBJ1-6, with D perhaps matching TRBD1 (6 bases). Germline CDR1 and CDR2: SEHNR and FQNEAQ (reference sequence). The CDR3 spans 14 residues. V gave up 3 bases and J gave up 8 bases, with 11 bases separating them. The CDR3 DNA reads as TGTGCCAGCAGCTTTAACAGGGACGATTCACCCCTCCACTTT. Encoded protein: CASSFNRDDSPLHF.

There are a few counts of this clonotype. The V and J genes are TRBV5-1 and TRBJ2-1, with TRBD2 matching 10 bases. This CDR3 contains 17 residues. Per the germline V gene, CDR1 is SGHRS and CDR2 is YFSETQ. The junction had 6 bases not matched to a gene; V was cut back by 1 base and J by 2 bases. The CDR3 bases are TGCGCCAGCAGCTTGATCCTAGCGGGAGCCCCCTACAATGAGCAGTTCTTC. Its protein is CASSLILAGAPYNEQFF.

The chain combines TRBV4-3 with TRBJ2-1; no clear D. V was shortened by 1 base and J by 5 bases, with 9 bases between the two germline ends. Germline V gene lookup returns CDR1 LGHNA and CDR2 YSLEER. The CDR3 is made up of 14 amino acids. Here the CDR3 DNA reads TGCGCCAGCAGCCAAGGCCAGTCGGACAATGAGCAGTTCTTC. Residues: CASSQGQSDNEQFF.

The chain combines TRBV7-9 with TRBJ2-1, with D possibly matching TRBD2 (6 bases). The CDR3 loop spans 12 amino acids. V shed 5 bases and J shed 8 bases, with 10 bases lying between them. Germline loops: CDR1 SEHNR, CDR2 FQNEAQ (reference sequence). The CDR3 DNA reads TGTGCCAGCAGCATCCGGAGGGATGAGCAGTTCTTC. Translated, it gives CASSIRRDEQFF. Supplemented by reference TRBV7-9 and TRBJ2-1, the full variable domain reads DTGVSQNPRHKITKRGQNVTFRCDPISEHNRLYWYRQTLGQGPEFLTYFQNEAQLEKSRLLSDRFSAERPKGSFSTLEIQRTEQGDSAMYLCASSIRRDEQFFGPGTRLTVL.

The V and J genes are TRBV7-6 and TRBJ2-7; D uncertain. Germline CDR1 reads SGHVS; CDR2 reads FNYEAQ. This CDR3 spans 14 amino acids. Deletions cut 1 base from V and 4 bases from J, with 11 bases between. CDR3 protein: CASSLEIFGYEQYF. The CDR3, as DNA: TGTGCCAGCAGCTTAGAGATCTTTGGTTACGAGCAGTACTTC.

The CDR3 DNA reads TGTGCCAGCAGTCAAAATAGGGGGCTGGGGGAGACCCAGTACTTC. Translation gives CASSQNRGLGETQYF. The rearrangement uses TRBV12-3 or TRBV12-4 and TRBJ2-5; the match to TRBD1 covers 7 bases. V lost 5 bases, J lost 5 bases, and 11 bases stayed unmatched. The CDR3 totals 15 residues.

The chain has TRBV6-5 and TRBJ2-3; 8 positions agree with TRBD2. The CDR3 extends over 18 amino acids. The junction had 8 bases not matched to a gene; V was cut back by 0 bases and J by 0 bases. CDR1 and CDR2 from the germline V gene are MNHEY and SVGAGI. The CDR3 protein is CASSYSRGGTLSTDTQYF. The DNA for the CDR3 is TGTGCCAGCAGTTACTCTCGCGGGGGGACACTTAGCACAGATACGCAGTATTTT.